This is a list of T cell receptor beta chains from one sample in a study of cytomegalovirus exposure and HLA in healthy donors. TCRdb keeps only in-frame clones here, not all; method: immunoSEQ multiplex PCR. Its table lists 150,000 to 200,000 clones. Sequenced: PBMCs. These receptors originate from an older woman in good health and CMV-seronegative. Both conserved end residues are part of each CDR3. The D gene is left open where the match is weak.

d_call,j_call,v_call,cdr3_aa,cdr3_nt
-,TRBJ1-2,TRBV30,CAWSVHPGVGSYGYTF,TGTGCCTGGAGTGTACATCCCGGGGTCGGGAGCTATGGCTACACCTTC
-,TRBJ2-2,TRBV6-6,CASNRHLNTGELFF,TGTGCCAGCAATAGACACCTGAACACCGGGGAGCTGTTTTTT
TRBD1,TRBJ2-5,TRBV5-4,CASSPGTGVGQETQYF,TGTGCCAGCAGCCCGGGAACAGGGGTGGGGCAAGAGACCCAGTACTTC
-,TRBJ1-5,TRBV2,CASSGQSPQHF,TGTGCCAGCAGCGGACAGTCGCCCCAGCATTTT
TRBD1,TRBJ2-1,TRBV18,CASSPPVGTGSNNEQFF,TGTGCCAGCTCACCACCGGTGGGGACAGGGAGCAACAATGAGCAGTTCTTC
-,TRBJ2-7,TRBV4-1,CASSPRVGQAELWQYF,TGCGCCAGCAGCCCCCGGGTGGGGCAGGCCGAATTGTGGCAGTACTTC
TRBD1,TRBJ2-1,TRBV7-9,CASSPRQGHTYNEQFF,TGTGCCAGCAGTCCCCGACAGGGACACACCTACAATGAGCAGTTCTTC
TRBD2,TRBJ2-7,TRBV4-1,CASSQDELAEAYEQYF,TGCGCCAGCAGCCAAGACGAACTAGCGGAAGCCTACGAGCAGTACTTC
-,TRBJ1-2,TRBV2,CASSAGLRGGSYTF,TGTGCCAGCAGTGCGGGACTCCGGGGGGGAAGCTACACCTTC
-,TRBJ2-1,TRBV11-3,CASSSQAGPGNEQFF,TGTGCCAGCAGCTCCCAGGCGGGGCCTGGCAATGAGCAGTTCTTC
-,TRBJ1-2,TRBV5-6,CASSLTGWTANYGYTF,TGTGCCAGCAGCTTGACGGGGTGGACAGCTAACTATGGCTACACCTTC